This TCR beta chain was recovered during a study of blood T cells in healthy people across ages. Study-wide findings and caveats: Getting older went along with TCR beta diversity per million T cells dropping roughly linearly.

Germline CDR1 reads MNHNS; CDR2 reads SASEGT. There are 13 residues in the CDR3. As regards this clonotype: Its antigen is not identified.

Using a J-beta primer mix together with a sample-barcoded 5' primer, a second PCR was run for roughly 7 to 12 cycles. A 12-random-nucleotide template-switch adaptor tagged each cDNA molecule. TCRdb re-called the 5' RACE reads with MiXCR, one entry per CDR3 protein. The sample lists about 1.1 million distinct CDR3 sequences; 35% to 40% were seen once. This receptor was obtained from a man between 18 and 29 years old in good health. The sequencing sample was made of blood. The chain recombines TRBV6-1 with TRBJ2-7, with 11 bases that match TRBD2. The last part of the DNA fits TRBJ2-5 better; the J call may be wrong. CDR3 DNA sequence: TGTGCCAGCAGAGGGACTAGCGGAGAGACCCAGTACTTC. Translated, it gives CASRGTSGETQYF.